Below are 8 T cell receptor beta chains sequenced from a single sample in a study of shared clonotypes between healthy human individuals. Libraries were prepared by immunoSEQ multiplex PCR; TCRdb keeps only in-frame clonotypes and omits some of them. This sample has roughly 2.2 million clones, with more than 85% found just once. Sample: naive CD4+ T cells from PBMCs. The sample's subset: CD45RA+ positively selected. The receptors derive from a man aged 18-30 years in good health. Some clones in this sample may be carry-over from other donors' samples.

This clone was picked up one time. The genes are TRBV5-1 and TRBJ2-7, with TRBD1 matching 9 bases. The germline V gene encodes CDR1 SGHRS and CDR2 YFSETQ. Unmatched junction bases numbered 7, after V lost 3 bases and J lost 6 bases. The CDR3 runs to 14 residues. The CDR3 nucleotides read TGCGCCAGCAGCTGGACCGGGACAGGGAGCGAGCAGTACTTC. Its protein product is CASSWTGTGSEQYF.

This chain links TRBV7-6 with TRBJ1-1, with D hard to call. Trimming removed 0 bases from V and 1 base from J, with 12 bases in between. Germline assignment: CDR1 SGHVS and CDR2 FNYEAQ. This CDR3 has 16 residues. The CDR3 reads CASSLAGLGANTEAFF. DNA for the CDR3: TGTGCCAGCAGCTTAGCGGGGTTGGGAGCGAACACTGAAGCTTTCTTT.

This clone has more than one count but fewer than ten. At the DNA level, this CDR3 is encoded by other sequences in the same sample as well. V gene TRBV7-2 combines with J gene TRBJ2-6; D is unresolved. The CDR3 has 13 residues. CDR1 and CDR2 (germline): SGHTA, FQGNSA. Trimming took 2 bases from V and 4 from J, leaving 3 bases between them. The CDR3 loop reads CASSLTGANVLTF. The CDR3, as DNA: TGTGCCAGCAGCTTAACCGGGGCCAACGTCCTGACTTTC.

As DNA, the CDR3 is TGTGCCAGCAGTGGGACCCCAATGAACACTGAAGCTTTCTTT. Its protein is CASSGTPMNTEAFF. The gene calls are TRBV25-1 and TRBJ1-1; D ambiguous. From germline, CDR1 is MGHDK and CDR2 SYGVNS. This CDR3 has 14 amino acids. V was shortened by 4 bases and J by 0 bases, with 9 bases between the two germline ends.

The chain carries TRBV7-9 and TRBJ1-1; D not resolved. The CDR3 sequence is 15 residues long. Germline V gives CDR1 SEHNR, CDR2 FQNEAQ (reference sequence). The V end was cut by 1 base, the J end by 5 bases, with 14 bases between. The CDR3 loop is CASSLGQEGRTEAFF. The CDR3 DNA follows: TGTGCCAGCAGCTTAGGGCAAGAAGGGCGAACTGAAGCTTTCTTT. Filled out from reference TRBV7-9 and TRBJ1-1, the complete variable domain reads DTGVSQNPRHKITKRGQNVTFRCDPISEHNRLYWYRQTLGQGPEFLTYFQNEAQLEKSRLLSDRFSAERPKGSFSTLEIQRTEQGDSAMYLCASSLGQEGRTEAFFGQGTRLTVV.

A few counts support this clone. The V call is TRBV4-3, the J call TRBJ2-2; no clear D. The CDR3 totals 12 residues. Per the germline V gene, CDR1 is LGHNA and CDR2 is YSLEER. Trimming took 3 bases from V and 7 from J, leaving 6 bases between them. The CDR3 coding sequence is TGCGCCAGCAGCCATAGGGACGGGGAGCTGTTTTTT. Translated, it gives CASSHRDGELFF.

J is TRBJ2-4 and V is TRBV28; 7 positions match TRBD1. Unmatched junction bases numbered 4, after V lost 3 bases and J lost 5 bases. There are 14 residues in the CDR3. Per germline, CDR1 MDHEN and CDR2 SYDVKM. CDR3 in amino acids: CASSLTGSQNIQYF. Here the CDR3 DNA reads TGTGCCAGCAGTTTGACAGGGTCCCAAAACATTCAGTACTTC. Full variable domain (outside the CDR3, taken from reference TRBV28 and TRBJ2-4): DVKVTQSSRYLVKRTGEKVFLECVQDMDHENMFWYRQDPGLGLRLIYFSYDVKMKEKGDIPEGYSVSREKKERFSLILESASTNQTSMYLCASSLTGSQNIQYFGAGTRLSVL.

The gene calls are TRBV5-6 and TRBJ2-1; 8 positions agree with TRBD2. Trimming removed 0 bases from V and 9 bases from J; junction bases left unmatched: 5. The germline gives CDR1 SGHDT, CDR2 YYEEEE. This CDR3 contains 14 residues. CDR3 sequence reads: CASSLEGLALEQFF. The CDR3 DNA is TGTGCCAGCAGCTTGGAAGGACTAGCCCTTGAGCAGTTCTTC.